This entry lists 18 T cell receptor beta chains sequenced from one sample in a study of OX40 agonist ivuxolimab in advanced cancers. Profiling relied on immunoSEQ multiplex PCR, and the TCRdb table lists in-frame clones only, not all of them. The top ten clones hold 0.4% to 0.5% of a sample with some 70,000 clones, 82% of them seen once. Sequencing was performed on CD4+ or CD8+ T cells sorted from blood, taken in a trial of the OX40 agonist ivuxolimab. These receptors were obtained from an adult with an advanced solid tumor such as melanoma, head and neck, liver or kidney cancer.

This chain links TRBV7-9 with TRBJ1-5; no clear D. CDR1 and CDR2 (germline): SEHNR, FQNEAQ (reference sequence). Trimming cost V 5 bases and J 7 bases, with 15 bases left between them. This CDR3 has 14 residues. CDR3 residues: CASSPDGRGQPQHF. DNA for the CDR3: TGTGCCAGCAGCCCCGACGGTCGCGGCCAGCCCCAGCATTTT.

The chain joins TRBV11-2 to TRBJ2-1; the match to TRBD2 covers 7 bases. Trimming removed 1 base from V and 2 bases from J; junction bases left unmatched: 5. Germline V gives CDR1 SGHAT, CDR2 FQNNGV. The CDR3 has 16 residues. For the CDR3, the DNA is TGTGCCAGCAGCTTAGTCCTAGCGGATCCCTACAATGAGCAGTTCTTC. This translates into CASSLVLADPYNEQFF.

The genes are TRBV19 and TRBJ2-2, with no clear D. The CDR3 is made up of 14 amino acids. Germline-derived CDR1 and CDR2 are LNHDA and SQIVND (reference sequence). Deletions cut 6 bases from V and 1 base from J, with 9 bases between. The CDR3 is CASRQGRNTGELFF. As DNA, the CDR3 is TGTGCCAGTAGGCAAGGGCGGAACACCGGGGAGCTGTTTTTT.

Here the CDR3 reads CASSLFPSSYEQYF. The CDR3 bases are TGTGCCAGCAGCTTATTCCCGAGCTCCTACGAGCAGTACTTC. The V call is TRBV7-8, the J call TRBJ2-7, with D unclear. There are 14 residues in the CDR3. V was clipped by 2 bases and J by 0 bases, with 8 bases between them. Germline V lookup: CDR1 SGHVS, CDR2 FQNEAQ.

The V gene is TRBV7-2, the J gene TRBJ2-1; unclear D gene. Germline CDR1 SGHTA, CDR2 FQGNSA. Trimming removed 3 bases at V and 2 bases at J, with 5 bases between. The CDR3 has 13 amino acids. Here the CDR3 reads CASSFTAYNEQFF. The CDR3 DNA sequence: TGTGCCAGCAGCTTTACAGCCTACAATGAGCAGTTCTTC.

V gene TRBV7-9 combines with J gene TRBJ2-1; 7 positions agree with TRBD1. Germline trimming cut 5 bases from V and 9 bases from J; bases unmatched to any gene: 7. The germline V gene has CDR1 SEHNR and CDR2 FQNEAQ (reference sequence). The CDR3 runs 13 residues. Here the CDR3 DNA reads TGTGCCAGCAGCCTCACAGGGGTAGGTGAGCAGTTCTTC. As protein: CASSLTGVGEQFF. Full variable domain (rest looked up from reference TRBV7-9 and TRBJ2-1): DTGVSQNPRHKITKRGQNVTFRCDPISEHNRLYWYRQTLGQGPEFLTYFQNEAQLEKSRLLSDRFSAERPKGSFSTLEIQRTEQGDSAMYLCASSLTGVGEQFFGPGTRLTVL.

V usage is TRBV19 and J usage is TRBJ1-5; a possible D gene is TRBD1 (5 bases). CDR1 is LNHDA, CDR2 SQIVND, per germline (reference sequence). This CDR3 is 20 amino acids long. Between the trimmed V and J ends, which lost 4 bases and 0 bases, there was a span of 25 bases. The CDR3 reads CASSTSGHFSGMYSNQPQHF. Written as DNA, the CDR3 is TGTGCCAGTAGTACATCCGGACATTTCTCAGGGATGTATAGCAATCAGCCCCAGCATTTT.

This clone occurred many times. The chain is built from TRBV7-3 and TRBJ1-1, with 8 bases identical to TRBD1. The CDR3 sequence is 14 residues long. Germline V gene sequence: CDR1 SGHTA, CDR2 FQGTGA. Unmatched junction bases numbered 10, after V lost 5 bases and J lost 8 bases. The CDR3 loop reads CASSPTTGVEEAFF. The CDR3 DNA is TGTGCCAGCAGCCCCACGACAGGGGTGGAAGAAGCTTTCTTT.

The J gene is TRBJ2-3, the V gene TRBV25-1, with TRBD1 identical over 9 bases. The germline V gene encodes CDR1 MGHDK and CDR2 SYGVNS. V was clipped by 4 bases and J by 0 bases; unmatched bases: 2. This CDR3 is 15 amino acids long. The CDR3 loop is CASSGGTGSTDTQYF. As DNA, the CDR3 is TGTGCCAGCAGTGGCGGGACAGGGAGCACAGATACGCAGTATTTT.

The rearrangement uses TRBV15 and TRBJ1-5; D gene uncertain. Trimming stripped 3 bases from V and 9 bases from J, with 12 bases between. Germline values: CDR1 LNHNV, CDR2 YYDKDF (reference sequence). The CDR3 covers 13 residues. This CDR3 reads CATSSLKDAPQHF. In nucleotides, the CDR3 is TGTGCCACCAGCAGTCTTAAGGATGCGCCCCAGCATTTT.

V gene TRBV19 combines with J gene TRBJ2-5; the match to TRBD2 covers 8 bases. CDR1 and CDR2 (germline): LNHDA, SQIVND (reference sequence). J was trimmed by 3 bases and V by 3 bases; bases with no gene match: 3. The CDR3 totals 14 residues. As DNA, the CDR3 is TGTGCCAGTAGTATGACTAGCGCCAAAGAGACCCAGTACTTC. Translation gives CASSMTSAKETQYF.

This chain links TRBV7-2 with TRBJ1-3, with D hard to call. CDR1 and CDR2 (germline): SGHTA, FQGNSA. V dropped 5 bases and J dropped 3 bases, with 17 bases sitting between them. The CDR3 is made up of 16 amino acids. The CDR3 nucleotides read TGTGCCAGCAGCCCGCGGACGGCTCCTGTTGGAAACACCATATATTTT. Translating gives CASSPRTAPVGNTIYF.

The gene calls are TRBV5-4 and TRBJ2-4, with D possibly being TRBD1 (5 bases). Germline V lookup: CDR1 SGHNT, CDR2 YYREEE (reference sequence). V gave up 1 base and J gave up 1 base, with 12 bases separating them. This CDR3 spans 16 amino acids. In DNA, the CDR3 is TGTGCCAGCAGCTTGCAAGGGGCCGCGGCCAAAAACATTCAGTACTTC. This sequence encodes CASSLQGAAAKNIQYF.

This clone appeared a single time. This chain joins TRBV21-1 and TRBJ2-7; the DNA was not compared with TRBD1, the D call given in the table. TRBV21-1 is a recognized pseudogene. This CDR3 is 16 amino acids long. DNA of the CDR3: TGTGCCAGCAGCTCCCGATACTCCCGGACAGGTTCCGAGCAGTACTTC. It specifies CASSSRYSRTGSEQYF.

The rearrangement joins TRBV28 to TRBJ1-5; tentatively, D is TRBD1 (6 bases). The germline V gene has CDR1 MDHEN and CDR2 SYDVKM. This CDR3 comprises 14 residues. V lost 6 bases and J 0 bases, leaving 9 bases between the germline ends. The CDR3 protein is CASSWDISNQPQHF. The CDR3 nucleotides are TGTGCCAGCAGCTGGGACATTAGCAATCAGCCCCAGCATTTT. Looking up the rest from reference TRBV28 and TRBJ1-5 gives the full variable domain: DVKVTQSSRYLVKRTGEKVFLECVQDMDHENMFWYRQDPGLGLRLIYFSYDVKMKEKGDIPEGYSVSREKKERFSLILESASTNQTSMYLCASSWDISNQPQHFGDGTRLSIL.

The J gene is TRBJ1-4, the V gene TRBV30; TRBD1 is a possible D gene (6 bases). Per the germline V gene, CDR1 is GTSNPN and CDR2 is SVGIG (reference sequence). Deletions cut 5 bases from V and 8 bases from J, with 15 bases between. The CDR3 spans 13 residues. This CDR3 reads CAWGGDIHEKLFF. The CDR3 DNA follows: TGTGCCTGGGGCGGGGACATCCACGAAAAACTGTTTTTT.

This clone appeared once. The chain employs TRBV28 and TRBJ1-1; D is ambiguous. Germline V lookup: CDR1 MDHEN, CDR2 SYDVKM. The CDR3 consists of 12 residues. The V end was cut by 7 bases, the J end by 5 bases, with 11 bases between. For the CDR3, the DNA is TGTGCCAGCAATCGAGTGAGGACTGAAGCTTTCTTT. Its translation is CASNRVRTEAFF.

The chain joins TRBV11-2 to TRBJ2-5; 13 positions match TRBD2. V shed 3 bases and J 4 bases; nucleotides not matched to a gene: 5. This CDR3 is 16 amino acids long. CDR1 is SGHAT, CDR2 FQNNGV, per germline. The CDR3 DNA sequence: TGTGCCAGCAGCTTCCGACTAGCGGGAGGTTTAGAGACCCAGTACTTC. It translates to CASSFRLAGGLETQYF.